The 22 T cell receptor beta chains below come from one sample, sequenced in a study of T cell responses to AZD1222 COVID-19 vaccine. Measured with immunoSEQ multiplex PCR; TCRdb has only the in-frame clones, and not every one. The table has around 160,000 clones, under 95% seen once. The sequencing here drew on peripheral blood, taken 28 days after the second AZD1222 dose. The receptors were sampled from an adult who received the AZD1222 COVID-19 vaccine.

The chain recombines TRBV5-1 with TRBJ1-2; weak D call: TRBD1 (5 bases). The V and J ends lost 4 bases and 3 bases respectively, with 13 bases between them. Germline V gene sequence: CDR1 SGHRS, CDR2 YFSETQ. The CDR3 spans 14 residues. The CDR3 protein is CASSNRGGDYGYTF. The CDR3 DNA follows: TGCGCCAGCAGCAACCGAGGAGGGGACTATGGCTACACCTTC.

This sequence joins TRBV3-1 (or the pseudogene TRBV3-2) and TRBJ1-2; D gene unclear. CDR1 and CDR2 (germline): LGHDT, YNNKEL (reference sequence). This CDR3 has 13 residues. V gave up 4 bases and J gave up 8 bases, with 14 bases separating them. CDR3 protein: CASSRGLNSGYTF. CDR3 nucleotides: TGTGCCAGCAGCCGCGGGCTGAATAGCGGCTACACCTTC.

The chain combines TRBV9 with TRBJ2-5; no reliable D call. In germline, CDR1 is SGDLS, CDR2 YYNGEE. The CDR3 runs to 15 residues. Trimming stripped 4 bases from V and 5 bases from J, with 18 bases between. The DNA for the CDR3 is TGTGCCAGCAGCCCGCTGGGTTCGCGCGGTGAGACCCAGTACTTC. Its protein product is CASSPLGSRGETQYF.

J is TRBJ1-1 and V is TRBV7-9, with 7 bases identical to TRBD1. Germline loops: CDR1 SEHNR, CDR2 FQNEAQ (reference sequence). This CDR3 contains 15 residues. The ends lost 4 bases at V and 6 bases at J; junction bases unmatched: 11. CDR3 DNA sequence: TGTGCCAGCAGCTGGACAGGATCGGCGTCGGCTGAAGCTTTCTTT. Protein product: CASSWTGSASAEAFF.

The chain uses TRBV30 and TRBJ1-6; D perhaps matches TRBD1 (6 bases). CDR3 size: 19 residues. Germline V CDR1 and CDR2: GTSNPN, SVGIG (reference sequence). The V end was cut by 0 bases, the J end by 0 bases, with 18 bases between. The CDR3 spells CAWSVRSDRFYSYNSPLHF. The CDR3 coding sequence is TGTGCCTGGAGTGTACGGTCGGACAGATTCTACTCCTATAATTCACCCCTCCACTTT.

This clone has a single count. This chain links TRBV2 with TRBJ1-1; D gene uncertain. The CDR3 is 11 amino acids. V was shortened by 8 bases and J by 0 bases, with 4 bases between the two germline ends. Germline values: CDR1 SNHLY, CDR2 FYNNEI. CDR3 sequence (DNA): TGTGCCAGCTACATGAACACTGAAGCTTTCTTT. It specifies CASYMNTEAFF.

The chain joins TRBV28 to TRBJ1-6; TRBD1 aligns across 7 bases. Per the germline V gene, CDR1 is MDHEN and CDR2 is SYDVKM. Trimming removed 6 bases from V and 6 bases from J; junction bases left unmatched: 8. The CDR3 has 15 residues. Written as DNA, the CDR3 is TGTGCCAGCAGCCCTACGGGACAGCGTAATTCACCCCTCCACTTT. Protein: CASSPTGQRNSPLHF.

The chain has TRBV7-2 and TRBJ2-7, with no clear D. Germline assignment: CDR1 SGHTA and CDR2 FQGNSA. The germline V and J ends were trimmed by 5 bases and 0 bases, with 8 bases remaining between them. The length of the CDR3 is 13 residues. The CDR3 is CASSPPASYEQYF. The CDR3 region has the DNA TGTGCCAGCAGCCCCCCGGCCTCCTACGAGCAGTACTTC. The whole variable domain, remainder taken from reference TRBV7-2 and TRBJ2-7, is GAGVSQSPSNKVTEKGKDVELRCDPISGHTALYWYRQSLGQGLEFLIYFQGNSAPDKSGLPSDRFSAERTGGSVSTLTIQRTQQEDSAVYLCASSPPASYEQYFGPGTRLTVT.

The chain couples TRBV3-1 (or the pseudogene TRBV3-2) to TRBJ1-2; D remains unclear. There are 14 residues in the CDR3. In germline, CDR1 is LGHDT, CDR2 YNNKEL (reference sequence). Trimming pared 2 bases from V and 6 bases from J, leaving 13 bases between. The CDR3 region is CASSQSGGGDGYTF. In DNA, the CDR3 is TGTGCCAGCAGCCAATCCGGCGGCGGAGATGGCTACACCTTC.

The chain combines TRBV5-6 with TRBJ1-1; D is unclear. Germline V gene data show CDR1 as SGHDT and CDR2 as YYEEEE. Trimming cost V 4 bases and J 3 bases, with 25 bases left between them. The CDR3 runs to 18 residues. The chain's CDR3 is CASSRGEGQTLLHTEAFF. DNA of the CDR3: TGTGCCAGCAGCAGAGGTGAGGGCCAAACCCTACTCCACACTGAAGCTTTCTTT.

V gene TRBV2 combines with J gene TRBJ1-1, with 8 bases fitting TRBD1. Germline values: CDR1 SNHLY, CDR2 FYNNEI. This CDR3 comprises 16 residues. V gave up 3 bases and J gave up 2 bases; unmatched junction bases: 8. Here the CDR3 reads CASSDPRGQINTEAFF. The CDR3 DNA follows: TGTGCCAGCAGTGATCCCAGGGGGCAGATTAACACTGAAGCTTTCTTT.

The chain links TRBV11-2 to TRBJ1-1, with D possibly matching TRBD1 (6 bases). CDR3 length equals 13 residues. Germline lookup yields CDR1 SGHAT and CDR2 FQNNGV. Trimming took 5 bases from V and 5 from J, leaving 12 bases between them. The CDR3 bases are TGTGCCAGCAGCGCCGGGACAATGACTGAAGCTTTCTTT. Translated: CASSAGTMTEAFF. The complete variable domain, with remaining parts taken from reference TRBV11-2 and TRBJ1-1, reads EAGVAQSPRYKIIEKRQSVAFWCNPISGHATLYWYQQILGQGPKLLIQFQNNGVVDDSQLPKDRFSAERLKGVDSTLKIQPAKLEDSAVYLCASSAGTMTEAFFGQGTRLTVV.

CDR3 nucleotides: TGTGCCAGCAGTTCAGGCCGTATGAACACTGAAGCTTTCTTT. It specifies CASSSGRMNTEAFF. This sequence joins TRBV6-5 and TRBJ1-1; D is unclear. CDR1 is MNHEY and CDR2 is SVGAGI in the germline V gene. V gave up 4 bases and J gave up 0 bases, with 9 bases separating them. CDR3 length: 14 residues.

Turning to this clone: Other DNA sequences in this sample translate to the same CDR3. J is TRBJ2-7 and V is TRBV20-1, with D tentatively TRBD2 (5 bases). Between the trimmed V and J ends, which lost 3 bases and 2 bases, there was a span of 8 bases. Germline V gene lookup returns CDR1 DFQATT and CDR2 SNEGSKA (reference sequence). The CDR3 loop spans 12 amino acids. Written as DNA, the CDR3 is TGCAGTGCTAGTCGGGGAGCCTACGAGCAGTACTTC. Translated: CSASRGAYEQYF.

This sequence joins TRBV14 and TRBJ2-1; D could derive from TRBD1 or TRBD2 (5 bases each). The CDR3 runs to 15 residues. The germline gives CDR1 SGHDN, CDR2 FVKESK. V was shortened by 1 base and J by 8 bases, with 15 bases between the two germline ends. CDR3 sequence: CASSQAGLRDDEQFF. For the CDR3, the DNA is TGTGCCAGCAGCCAAGCCGGGCTCCGGGACGATGAGCAGTTCTTC. The whole variable domain, filled in from reference TRBV14 and TRBJ2-1, reads EAGVTQFPSHSVIEKGQTVTLRCDPISGHDNLYWYRRVMGKEIKFLLHFVKESKQDESGMPNNRFLAERTGGTYSTLKVQPAELEDSGVYFCASSQAGLRDDEQFFGPGTRLTVL.

This chain connects TRBV5-1 to TRBJ2-1; possibly TRBD2 for D (5 bases). Germline CDR1 is SGHRS and CDR2 is YFSETQ. This CDR3 comprises 16 residues. V gave up 5 bases and J gave up 0 bases, with 15 bases separating them. CDR3 sequence reads: CASSMDSRSSYNEQFF. The CDR3 DNA follows: TGCGCCAGCAGTATGGACTCCCGATCCTCCTACAATGAGCAGTTCTTC. Full variable domain (rest looked up from reference TRBV5-1 and TRBJ2-1): KAGVTQTPRYLIKTRGQQVTLSCSPISGHRSVSWYQQTPGQGLQFLFEYFSETQRNKGNFPGRFSGRQFSNSRSEMNVSTLELGDSALYLCASSMDSRSSYNEQFFGPGTRLTVL.

The V call is TRBV5-1, the J call TRBJ2-3; possible D gene TRBD2, 5 bases. The length of the CDR3 is 13 residues. The germline CDR1 and CDR2 sequences are SGHRS and YFSETQ. V was shortened by 7 bases and J by 0 bases, with 9 bases between the two germline ends. The CDR3 is CASLRDSTDTQYF. The CDR3 DNA reads TGCGCCAGCTTACGGGATAGCACAGATACGCAGTATTTT.

The chain uses TRBV9 and TRBJ2-2, with D hard to call. Germline CDR1 reads SGDLS; CDR2 reads YYNGEE. The CDR3 is 15 residues long. V lost 0 bases, J lost 1 base, and 7 bases lay in between. The CDR3 reads CASSVGPGNTGELFF. The CDR3 nucleotides are TGTGCCAGCAGCGTAGGGCCAGGGAACACCGGGGAGCTGTTTTTT. Together with reference TRBV9 and TRBJ2-2, the CDR3 gives the full variable domain: DSGVTQTPKHLITATGQRVTLRCSPRSGDLSVYWYQQSLDQGLQFLIQYYNGEERAKGNILERFSAQQFPDLHSELNLSSLELGDSALYFCASSVGPGNTGELFFGEGSRLTVL.

This chain links TRBV5-4 with TRBJ2-7, with D perhaps being TRBD1 or TRBD2 (6 bases each). Germline CDR1 SGHNT, CDR2 YYREEE (reference sequence). This CDR3 spans 14 amino acids. The V gene lost 4 bases and the J gene lost 0 bases, with 11 bases spanning the gap. The CDR3 loop is CASSRGGGSYEQYF. For the CDR3, the DNA is TGTGCCAGCAGCCGAGGGGGAGGCTCCTACGAGCAGTACTTC.

The chain carries TRBV30 and TRBJ1-1; unclear D gene. Germline V gene sequence: CDR1 GTSNPN, CDR2 SVGIG (reference sequence). CDR3 length equals 13 residues. Trimming took off 8 bases at V and 0 bases at J, with 13 bases between the two ends. The chain's CDR3 is CALGRPVNTEAFF. The CDR3 region has the DNA TGTGCCCTAGGTCGACCCGTGAACACTGAAGCTTTCTTT.

The chain is built from TRBV5-4 and TRBJ2-5; D is perhaps TRBD1 or TRBD2 (6 bases each). Per the germline V gene, CDR1 is SGHNT and CDR2 is YYREEE (reference sequence). The CDR3 sequence is 14 residues long. V was trimmed by 4 bases and J by 5 bases, leaving 15 bases between them. In DNA, the CDR3 is TGTGCCAGCAGCGTACAGGGCCGGGGGGAGACCCAGTACTTC. Translated, it gives CASSVQGRGETQYF.

A single count supports this clone. The CDR3 DNA reads TGCGCCAGCAGCCCTCAAGCGGGACAGGGGGCGGAGACCCAGTACTTC. Translated, it gives CASSPQAGQGAETQYF. The rearrangement uses TRBV5-1 and TRBJ2-5, with 12 bases fitting TRBD1. This CDR3 comprises 16 residues. Per the germline V gene, CDR1 is SGHRS and CDR2 is YFSETQ. V lost 4 bases to trimming and J lost 5 bases; unmatched junction nucleotides: 9. The full variable domain, its missing parts supplied by reference TRBV5-1 and TRBJ2-5, is KAGVTQTPRYLIKTRGQQVTLSCSPISGHRSVSWYQQTPGQGLQFLFEYFSETQRNKGNFPGRFSGRQFSNSRSEMNVSTLELGDSALYLCASSPQAGQGAETQYFGPGTRLLVL.